The rows below give T cell receptor beta chains drawn from one sample of a study of blood T cell repertoires in COVID-19. Only in-frame clones appear in the TCRdb table, and some are missing; sequencing was by immunoSEQ multiplex PCR. Among around 120,000 clones listed, under 80% were seen once. Sequenced: peripheral blood. These receptors all come from a man between 65 and 85 years old with acute or convalescent COVID-19. Both conserved end residues are part of each CDR3. Expanded clones are given a class, and other clones once, few, many or no size at all.

J gene: TRBJ2-4
clone size: .
V gene: TRBV19
CDR3 protein: CASSSRQGRTKNIQYF

J gene: TRBJ1-2
clone size: many
V gene: TRBV18
CDR3 protein: CASSQNGQGNGYTF

J gene: TRBJ2-1
clone size: .
V gene: TRBV19
CDR3 protein: CASSITGDNSYNEQFF

J gene: TRBJ1-3
clone size: .
V gene: TRBV3-1/TRBV3-2
CDR3 protein: CASSQEAGPVGNTIYF

J gene: TRBJ1-1
clone size: .
V gene: TRBV6-2/TRBV6-3
CDR3 protein: CASSYGDRGGSTEAFF

J gene: TRBJ1-5
clone size: .
V gene: TRBV18
CDR3 protein: CASSPSESNQPQHF

J gene: TRBJ2-2
clone size: .
V gene: TRBV4-1
CDR3 protein: CASSQEGTSGPFDTGELFF

J gene: TRBJ1-2
clone size: .
V gene: TRBV4-2
CDR3 protein: CASSQEAGSRLNAGGYTF

J gene: TRBJ1-5
clone size: .
V gene: TRBV7-2
CDR3 protein: CASSLWAGGDNQPQHF

J gene: TRBJ1-6
clone size: few
V gene: TRBV7-8
CDR3 protein: CASSLMAGLNSPLHF

J gene: TRBJ2-7
clone size: medium-sized
V gene: TRBV4-1
CDR3 protein: CASSQGTGANYEQYF

J gene: TRBJ1-6
clone size: few
V gene: TRBV19
CDR3 protein: CASVGYGGPLHF

J gene: TRBJ1-2
clone size: .
V gene: TRBV10-3
CDR3 protein: CAISESGGNNYGYTF

J gene: TRBJ1-2
clone size: .
V gene: TRBV5-1
CDR3 protein: CASSGPAYGYTF

J gene: TRBJ2-1
clone size: .
V gene: TRBV7-3
CDR3 protein: CASSSRLAGYNEQFF

J gene: TRBJ2-7
clone size: .
V gene: TRBV18
CDR3 protein: CASSPRYGDSYEQYF

J gene: TRBJ2-5
clone size: once
V gene: TRBV7-2
CDR3 protein: CASSLGFRQETQYF

J gene: TRBJ1-1
clone size: few
V gene: TRBV5-5
CDR3 protein: CASSLVGRNTEAFF

J gene: TRBJ1-2
clone size: .
V gene: TRBV24-1
CDR3 protein: CATSELRGSRTF

J gene: TRBJ2-4
clone size: .
V gene: TRBV19
CDR3 protein: CASSIWDNLAKNIQYF

J gene: TRBJ1-1
clone size: .
V gene: TRBV6-6
CDR3 protein: CASSHVLAGMGEAFF

J gene: TRBJ2-1
clone size: .
V gene: TRBV7-3
CDR3 protein: CASKRGGSYNEQFF